Following are 22 T cell receptor beta chains from one sample sequenced in a study of T cell responses to AZD1222 COVID-19 vaccine (dated by TCRdb to the early 2020s). Read against the paper, the sample's time point label means: baseline before first vaccination. Library creation used the immunoSEQ multiplex PCR assay. Drawn from immuneACCESS, this table holds only the in-frame rearrangements with V and J called that TCRdb kept. Clones are partly lost; checked studies trace under half to an unresolved V gene and leave the rest unexplained. Present in this sample are 90,000 to 150,000 clones, more than 85% of which were seen just once. The ten top clones hold 8.5% to 10% of the sample. The sequenced sample was peripheral blood, obtained on day 0 of AZD1222 vaccination. Every receptor here comes from an adult in good health.

The chain combines TRBV6-6 with TRBJ2-5; 12 bases are a match to TRBD2. This CDR3 spans 16 amino acids. Germline lookup yields CDR1 MNHNY and CDR2 SVGAGI (reference sequence). V was pared by 0 bases and J by 7 bases, with 6 bases of the junction left unmatched. The DNA for the CDR3 is TGTGCCAGCAGTTACTCGTCTAGCGGGGGGGGAGGGACCCAGTACTTC. As protein: CASSYSSSGGGGTQYF.

The gene calls are TRBV5-1 and TRBJ2-2; 11 nucleotides match TRBD2. Germline CDR1 and CDR2: SGHRS and YFSETQ. CDR3 length: 17 amino acids. V gave up 0 bases and J gave up 5 bases; unmatched junction bases: 6. The CDR3 spells CASSLDTSGSRTGELFF. The CDR3 DNA sequence: TGCGCCAGCAGCTTGGACACTAGCGGGAGTAGGACCGGGGAGCTGTTTTTT.

The genes are TRBV7-3 and TRBJ2-7; 8 positions match TRBD2. In germline, CDR1 is SGHTA, CDR2 FQGTGA. The J segment lost 1 base and the V segment lost 1 base, leaving 9 bases of the junction unmatched. The CDR3 has 17 residues. The CDR3 nucleotides read TGTGCCAGCAGCTTAAACGGGGGGGAGCTCGCTTCCTACGAGCAGTACTTC. This gives the protein CASSLNGGELASYEQYF.

V and J are TRBV12-3 or TRBV12-4 and TRBJ1-4, with D unresolved. V dropped 4 bases and J dropped 7 bases, with 7 bases sitting between them. This CDR3 region has 12 residues. CDR3 loop: CASSSWGEKLFF. CDR3 in DNA: TGTGCCAGCAGTTCCTGGGGTGAAAAACTGTTTTTT.

The CDR3 sequence is CASSLDRGDYGYTF. The CDR3 nucleotides are TGTGCCAGCAGCTTAGATCGGGGGGACTATGGCTACACCTTC. The rearrangement uses TRBV7-2 and TRBJ1-2; D is possibly TRBD1 (5 bases). There are 14 residues in the CDR3. Trimming left V 1 base short and J 3 bases short, with 9 bases between. Germline V gives CDR1 SGHTA, CDR2 FQGNSA.

The V and J genes are TRBV19 and TRBJ2-7, with a tentative D call TRBD2 (6 bases). V gave up 6 bases and J gave up 0 bases, with 12 bases separating them. CDR3 size: 14 residues. Looked up from germline, CDR1 is LNHDA and CDR2 is SQIVND (reference sequence). The CDR3: CASSPRDGSYEQYF. CDR3 in DNA: TGTGCCAGTAGCCCGCGGGACGGCTCCTACGAGCAGTACTTC.

The rearrangement uses TRBV11-3 and TRBJ2-5; D ambiguous. The V end was cut by 1 base, the J end by 9 bases, with 6 bases between. This CDR3 spans 11 amino acids. The germline gives CDR1 SGHNT, CDR2 YENEEA. As DNA, the CDR3 is TGTGCCAGCAGCTTAGGGCTAGCCCAGTACTTC. Protein product: CASSLGLAQYF.

The chain employs TRBV18 and TRBJ1-1; D remains unclear. CDR1 and CDR2 from the germline V gene are KGHSH and LQKENI. CDR3 length equals 14 residues. V lost 6 bases and J 0 bases, leaving 11 bases between the germline ends. Written as DNA, the CDR3 is TGTGCCAGCTCTTCTCTACCCCTGAACACTGAAGCTTTCTTT. This codes for CASSSLPLNTEAFF.

The chain combines TRBV9 with TRBJ1-1; D gene ambiguous. The germline V and J ends were trimmed by 3 bases and 0 bases, with 15 bases remaining between them. Germline values: CDR1 SGDLS, CDR2 YYNGEE. The CDR3 spans 16 residues. Written as DNA, the CDR3 is TGTGCCAGCAGCGCTGCGCAGGTCTCGATGAACACTGAAGCTTTCTTT. Its protein is CASSAAQVSMNTEAFF.

This rearrangement joins TRBV5-1 to TRBJ1-3, with 10 bases that match TRBD1. With 0 bases clipped from V and 4 bases from J, the junction kept 4 bases outside the gene matches. There are 16 residues in the CDR3. Germline lookup yields CDR1 SGHRS and CDR2 YFSETQ. This chain's CDR3 is CASSLAGTGAGNTIYF. CDR3 DNA sequence: TGCGCCAGCAGCTTGGCCGGGACAGGGGCAGGAAACACCATATATTTT.

The rearrangement joins TRBV19 to TRBJ1-2; 7 bases fit TRBD1. The V and J ends lost 4 bases and 4 bases, in that order; junction bases with no gene match: 9. Germline V gives CDR1 LNHDA, CDR2 SQIVND (reference sequence). The CDR3 runs to 15 residues. The DNA of the CDR3 is TGTGCCAGTAGTACCTTCGGACAGGCACTCTATGGCTACACCTTC. Translating it yields CASSTFGQALYGYTF.

This chain joins TRBV9 and TRBJ1-3, with a weak D call TRBD1 (6 bases). The CDR3 runs 12 residues. Trimming took 3 bases from V and 8 from J, leaving 9 bases between them. Looked up from germline, CDR1 is SGDLS and CDR2 is YYNGEE. The DNA of the CDR3 is TGTGCCAGCAGCGACAGGGAAGACACCATATATTTT. Protein product: CASSDREDTIYF. Looking up the rest from reference TRBV9 and TRBJ1-3 gives the full variable domain: DSGVTQTPKHLITATGQRVTLRCSPRSGDLSVYWYQQSLDQGLQFLIQYYNGEERAKGNILERFSAQQFPDLHSELNLSSLELGDSALYFCASSDREDTIYFGEGSWLTVV.

Only a few counts were recorded for this clone. Here the CDR3 reads CASSKDRVGEKLFF. The CDR3 bases are TGTGCCAGCAGCAAAGACAGGGTGGGGGAAAAACTGTTTTTT. The chain employs TRBV21-1 and TRBJ1-4; TRBD1 is the table's D call, not checked against the DNA. TRBV21-1 is noted as a pseudogene. The CDR3 consists of 14 residues.

The chain joins TRBV30 to TRBJ1-2; D is unclear. The V gene lost 0 bases and the J gene lost 7 bases, with 6 bases spanning the gap. The length of the CDR3 is 11 residues. Germline loops: CDR1 GTSNPN, CDR2 SVGIG (reference sequence). Here the CDR3 reads CAWSVRAGYTF. In DNA, the CDR3 is TGTGCCTGGAGTGTCCGGGCTGGCTACACCTTC.

This clone was observed a few times. The chain has TRBV10-3 and TRBJ2-3; weak D call: TRBD2 (6 bases). V was trimmed by 6 bases and J by 3 bases, leaving 10 bases between them. Germline-derived CDR1 and CDR2 are ENHRY and SYGVKD. There are 13 residues in the CDR3. The CDR3: CAISVTRTDTQYF. CDR3 coding DNA: TGTGCCATCAGCGTGACTAGAACAGATACGCAGTATTTT.

This chain joins TRBV5-4 and TRBJ2-7; TRBD1 aligns across 8 bases. V was pared by 3 bases and J by 3 bases, with 5 bases of the junction left unmatched. CDR1 and CDR2 from the germline V gene are SGHNT and YYREEE (reference sequence). This CDR3 spans 14 amino acids. DNA of the CDR3: TGTGCCAGCAGCTCGCAGGGGGCCCTCTACGAGCAGTACTTC. The encoded protein is CASSSQGALYEQYF.

This sequence joins TRBV11-3 and TRBJ1-3; 7 bases line up with TRBD1. Germline V gene sequence: CDR1 SGHNT, CDR2 YENEEA. The CDR3 totals 14 residues. Germline trimming cut 5 bases from V and 2 bases from J; bases unmatched to any gene: 3. The CDR3 nucleotides are TGTGCCAGCAGCCAAGACAGGGCTGGAAACACCATATATTTT. Its protein is CASSQDRAGNTIYF.

This chain links TRBV11-3 with TRBJ2-7; TRBD2 matches 8 bases. The trim removed 2 bases at V and 2 bases at J, leaving 11 bases unmatched. The germline V gene has CDR1 SGHNT and CDR2 YENEEA. This CDR3 spans 17 amino acids. The CDR3 spells CASSLISGGDVTYEQYF. In nucleotides, the CDR3 is TGTGCCAGCAGCTTAATCTCGGGAGGGGACGTTACCTACGAGCAGTACTTC. The complete variable domain, with remaining parts taken from reference TRBV11-3 and TRBJ2-7, reads EAGVVQSPRYKIIEKKQPVAFWCNPISGHNTLYWYLQNLGQGPELLIRYENEEAVDDSQLPKDRFSAERLKGVDSTLKIQPAELGDSAVYLCASSLISGGDVTYEQYFGPGTRLTVT.

The gene calls are TRBV4-2 and TRBJ2-1, with D perhaps matching TRBD1 or TRBD2 (5 bases each). The CDR3 consists of 16 residues. Trimming left V 4 bases short and J 9 bases short, with 22 bases between. Germline-derived CDR1 and CDR2 are LGHNA and YNFKEQ. CDR3 coding DNA: TGTGCCAGCAGCCGGAGCTGGGGGAAACGATCGGGTGAGCAGTTCTTC. Its protein product is CASSRSWGKRSGEQFF.

V gene TRBV7-2 combines with J gene TRBJ1-2; tentative D call: TRBD1 (5 bases). This CDR3 has 14 residues. Per germline, CDR1 SGHTA and CDR2 FQGNSA. V was cut by 2 bases and J by 4 bases, with 11 bases left in between. The CDR3 reads CASSLLTAPYGYTF. The CDR3 region has the DNA TGTGCCAGCAGCTTATTGACAGCTCCCTATGGCTACACCTTC.

This clone was recorded only once. The rearrangement uses TRBV6-2 or TRBV6-3 and TRBJ2-7; either TRBD1 or TRBD2 may fit D (5 bases each). The V end was cut by 5 bases, the J end by 0 bases, with 17 bases between. The CDR3 is 16 amino acids. In germline, CDR1 is MNHEY, CDR2 SVGEGT. Written as DNA, the CDR3 is TGTGCCAGCAGTAAGGGACCCTCAGGGAGCTCCTACGAGCAGTACTTC. This sequence encodes CASSKGPSGSSYEQYF.

This sequence joins TRBV4-3 and TRBJ2-3, with D unresolved. With 3 bases removed from V and 2 bases from J, the gap between germline ends came to 9 bases. The CDR3 is 14 amino acids. The germline V gene encodes CDR1 LGHNA and CDR2 YSLEER. CDR3 nucleotides: TGCGCCAGCAGCCAGGCCCGTGTCACAGATACGCAGTATTTT. Protein product: CASSQARVTDTQYF.